The present entry profiles one T cell receptor (beta chain) with its context. Antigen specificity is unknown. The sample originates from a study of cytomegalovirus exposure and HLA in healthy donors. Study-wide results and caveats: Researchers reported in a later analysis that common viral pathogens appeared linked to several top clusters. Within a later analysis, the majority of CMV-associated TCR beta chains appeared HLA-restricted.

V trimming: 6 bases; J trimming: 9 bases; junction bases outside the gene matches: 18. The CDR3 runs 17 residues. The germline V gene encodes CDR1 SGHTA and CDR2 FQGNSA. Primers: 60 Vbeta forward and 13 Jbeta reverse. Generated by immunoSEQ multiplex PCR, the TCRdb table keeps only in-frame clones and is missing some. This sample has 150,000 to 180,000 clones, with approximately 80% found just once. The V call is TRBV7-2, the J call TRBJ1-5; TRBD1 matches at 9 bases. The sequence was obtained from a man aged 25-45 years in good health and CMV-seropositive. The sequenced sample was PBMCs. CDR3 nucleotide sequence: TGTGCCAGCAGTCCGACAGGGGGTGGAACCATTACAGGGCCCCAGCATTTT. Its protein product is CASSPTGGGTITGPQHF.